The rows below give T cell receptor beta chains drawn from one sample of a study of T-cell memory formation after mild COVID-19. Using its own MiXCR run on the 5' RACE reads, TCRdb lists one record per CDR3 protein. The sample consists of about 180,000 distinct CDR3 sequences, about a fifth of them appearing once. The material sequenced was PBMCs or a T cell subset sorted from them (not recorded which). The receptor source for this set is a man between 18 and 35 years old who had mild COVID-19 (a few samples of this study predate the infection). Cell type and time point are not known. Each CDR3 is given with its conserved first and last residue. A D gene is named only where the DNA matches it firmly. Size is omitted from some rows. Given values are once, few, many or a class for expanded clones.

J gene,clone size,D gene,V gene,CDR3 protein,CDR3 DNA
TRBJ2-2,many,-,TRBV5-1,CASSSGTTTGELFF,TGCGCCAGCAGCTCAGGGACGACCACCGGGGAGCTGTTTTTT
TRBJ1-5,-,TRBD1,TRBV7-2,CASSLNRGEGNQPQHF,TGTGCCAGCAGCCTTAACAGGGGAGAGGGCAATCAGCCCCAGCATTTT
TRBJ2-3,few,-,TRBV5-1,CASSLDSQGTQYF,TGCGCCAGCAGCTTGGACTCACAGGGTACGCAGTATTTT
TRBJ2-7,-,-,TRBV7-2,CASSVGLTYEQYF,TGTGCCAGCAGCGTAGGCCTCACCTACGAGCAGTACTTC
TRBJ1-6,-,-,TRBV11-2,CASSSPGFIQVLHF,TGTGCCAGCAGCTCCCCAGGGTTTATTCAGGTCCTCCACTTT
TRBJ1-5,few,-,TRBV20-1,CSAGKNQPQHF,TGCAGTGCTGGGAAAAATCAGCCCCAGCATTTT
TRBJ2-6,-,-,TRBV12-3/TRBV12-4,CASSFLSSGANVLTF,TGTGCCAGCAGTTTTCTCTCCTCTGGGGCCAACGTCCTGACTTTC
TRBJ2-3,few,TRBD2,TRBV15,CATSRGGGVSGVTDTQYF,TGTGCCACCAGCAGGGGCGGAGGTGTTAGCGGGGTCACAGATACGCAGTATTTT
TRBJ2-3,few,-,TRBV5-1,CASSLAPGTSTDTQYF,TGCGCCAGCAGCTTGGCCCCGGGAACTAGCACAGATACGCAGTATTTT
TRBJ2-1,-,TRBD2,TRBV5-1,CASSLDPSGDLNEQFF,TGCGCCAGCAGCTTGGACCCTAGCGGGGACCTCAATGAGCAGTTCTTC
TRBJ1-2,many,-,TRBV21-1,CASSEADGYTF,TGTGCCAGCAGCGAGGCCGATGGCTACACCTTC
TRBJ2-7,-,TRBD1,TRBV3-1,CASSHTGTGFYEQYF,TGTGCCAGCAGCCACACCGGGACAGGGTTCTACGAGCAGTACTTC
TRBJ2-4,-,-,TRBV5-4,CASSQDSLAKNIQYF,TGTGCCAGCAGCCAGGACTCTCTAGCCAAAAACATTCAGTACTTC
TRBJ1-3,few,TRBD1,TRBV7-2,CASSPTGGGNTIYF,TGTGCCAGCAGCCCGACAGGGGGTGGAAACACCATATATTTT
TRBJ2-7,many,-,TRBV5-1,CASSRRGPEQYF,TGCGCCAGCAGCAGGAGGGGACCCGAGCAGTACTTC
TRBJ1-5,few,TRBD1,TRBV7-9,CASTRQGDNQPQHF,TGTGCCAGCACCCGTCAGGGGGACAATCAGCCCCAGCATTTT
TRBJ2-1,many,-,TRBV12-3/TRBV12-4,CASSPRQMYTEQFF,TGTGCCAGCAGTCCTCGACAGATGTACACTGAGCAGTTCTTC
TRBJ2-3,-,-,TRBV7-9,CASTAADTQYF,TGTGCCAGCACAGCCGCAGATACGCAGTATTTT
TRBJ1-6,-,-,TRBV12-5,CASGGRPRAPLHF,TGTGCTAGTGGAGGACGGCCTAGGGCACCCCTCCACTTT
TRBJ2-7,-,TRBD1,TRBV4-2,CASSQGPGQGQYEQYF,TGTGCCAGCAGTCAGGGACCGGGACAGGGGCAATACGAGCAGTACTTC
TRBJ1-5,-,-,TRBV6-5,CASSPVRRPNQPQHF,TGTGCCAGCAGCCCTGTACGGAGACCGAATCAGCCCCAGCATTTT
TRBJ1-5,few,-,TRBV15,CATSRDWAGVYNQPQHF,TGTGCCACCAGCAGAGATTGGGCAGGGGTATACAATCAGCCCCAGCATTTT